Detailed here is one T cell receptor (beta chain). Its binding antigen is unknown. Base-call qualities are not available, and no considerably larger clone is one nucleotide away. Distinct nucleotide sequences in the sample also encode this CDR3. The data stem from a study of shared clonotypes between healthy human individuals (dated by TCRdb to the early 2020s). At the level of the whole study: The cohort comprised a couple of women and a few men aged 18 to 49 years. Per donor, three plates each were used for CD4 naive and CD4 memory, two for CD8 naive, and one for CD8 memory. The study deeply sequenced blood TCR repertoires of about five healthy adults to estimate repertoire size and the extent of clonotype sharing between individuals. Different laboratories and diverse techniques were used to prepare libraries and sequence TCR repertoires, to increase sequencing depth and limit assay-specific biases. Between about 0.8 and 9 billion PBMCs per donor were obtained by leukapheresis. What the study reported, not specific to this receptor: Higher generation probabilities were observed for clonotypes shared by all four sorted-subset donors than for non-shared clonotypes. Sampling was restricted to blood, and TCR repertoires in tissues likely differ from the TCR repertoires found in blood. The small number of donors limited the genetic and exposure-history diversity represented. Based on pairwise subsampling, the degree of clonotype sharing among donors was expected to be affected by sequencing depth. Rarefaction of sorted-subset datasets indicated incomplete sequencing despite the large sequencing depth. Naive subsets generally had larger estimated clonotype richness than memory subsets did. Sharing across a handful of donors was observed for about 5% of naive CD4, 3.5% of naive CD8, around 2.5% of memory CD4, and about 0.4% of memory CD8 clonotypes.

CD8 naive samples consisted of CD45RO-negative cells that were positively selected for CCR7, yielding a CD45RA+CCR7+ population without TemRA cells. Healthy HIV-negative adults with no recently reported acute infections or vaccinations were included as donors. Only Caucasian adults living in Nashville, Tennessee, USA were represented among the donors. After blood collection by leukapheresis, PBMCs were isolated using Ficoll-Histopaque density gradient centrifugation and then cryopreserved in the vapor phase of liquid nitrogen. Analytical flow cytometry was used to check the purity and quantity of each magnetically sorted T cell population. Genomic DNA was isolated from every sorted fraction and measured by UV absorbance on a Nanodrop 2000c. TCR CDR3 regions were amplified from genomic DNA by multiplex PCR using the deep immunoSEQ assay. Extracted genomic DNA from each cell subset was spread evenly across all wells of several immunoSEQ 96-well plates, with each plate serving as a replicate. For sorted subsets, about 0.2 ug genomic DNA, equal to 30,000 or so T cell genomes, was loaded into each replicate PCR. The purified libraries were quantified using a Qubit 3.0 fluorometer, sized with a Bioanalyzer 2100, and then quantified again using the KAPA Library Quantification kit. A separate single-read 150-cycle Illumina NextSeq 550 flow cell was used to sequence each immunoSEQ 96-well plate. The published analysis was carried out like this. The immunoSEQ output contained only junctional sequences without quality scores, so filtering could not match that applied to full-length reads. Sequences were annotated with PyIR, a Python wrapper for IgBLAST v1.9, and V/J genes and CDR3 were assigned using IMGT germline references. Reads were removed for weak V/J assignments (E-value above 1e-6), missing CDR3, stop codons, out-of-frame junctions, or ambiguous translated residues. A V3J clonotype was defined by an identical inferred V gene, J gene, and CDR3 amino acid sequence. Percentage overlap between repertoires was computed as shared unique clonotypes divided by the size of the smaller repertoire. Repertoire richness was assessed with RTK rarefaction, the Chao1 estimator, and Recon v2.1 estimates of unobserved clonotypes. For all TCRbeta clonotypes obtained by the gDNA method from a handful of donors, generation probabilities were computed with OLGA. As stored in TCRdb, this immuneACCESS dataset retains in-frame rearrangements with V and J assigned. A fraction of the clones does not appear; measured against another copy, unresolved V genes explain less than half of the discrepancy, and the remainder lacks a known reason. V and J calls and clone size are given by that table; D and trimming were obtained from the DNA. This sample gives 2 million to 2.5 million clones in total; about 94% of them show up just once. The ten biggest clones cover 0.9% to 1.4% of the sample.

CDR1 is given as LNHDA and CDR2 as SQIVND, both from the germline V gene (reference sequence). Trimming removed 3 bases from V and 2 bases from J, leaving 7 bases between the germline ends. The CDR3 starts with the cysteine, ends with the phenylalanine, and has 13 residues. Solely the CDR3 DNA is kept, with 39 bases framed from the first base. Material: naive CD8+ T cells sorted from blood. The cell subset or site label of this sample denotes: CD45RA+CCR7+. This clonotype was sampled from a man aged 18 to 35 in good health. This chain is built from TRBV19 and TRBJ1-1; the D gene assignment is ambiguous. The DNA sequence is given as TGTGCCAGTAGTATTCCTCCTAACACTGAAGCTTTCTTT. Its translation is CASSIPPNTEAFF.